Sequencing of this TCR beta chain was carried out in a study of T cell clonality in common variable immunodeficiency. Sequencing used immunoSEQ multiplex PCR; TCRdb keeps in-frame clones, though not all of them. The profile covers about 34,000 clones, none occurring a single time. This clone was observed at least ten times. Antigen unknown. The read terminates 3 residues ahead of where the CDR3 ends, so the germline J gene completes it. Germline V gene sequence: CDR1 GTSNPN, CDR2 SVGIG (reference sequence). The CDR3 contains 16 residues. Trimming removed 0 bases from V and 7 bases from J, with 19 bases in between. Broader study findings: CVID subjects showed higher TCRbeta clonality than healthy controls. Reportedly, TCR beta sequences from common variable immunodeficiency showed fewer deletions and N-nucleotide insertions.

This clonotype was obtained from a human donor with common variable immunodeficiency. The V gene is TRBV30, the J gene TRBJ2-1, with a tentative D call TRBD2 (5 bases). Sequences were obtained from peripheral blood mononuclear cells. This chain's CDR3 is CAWSVRLASQHNEQFF. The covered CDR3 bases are TGTGCCTGGAGTGTACGGCTAGCCTCCCAGCATAATGAG.